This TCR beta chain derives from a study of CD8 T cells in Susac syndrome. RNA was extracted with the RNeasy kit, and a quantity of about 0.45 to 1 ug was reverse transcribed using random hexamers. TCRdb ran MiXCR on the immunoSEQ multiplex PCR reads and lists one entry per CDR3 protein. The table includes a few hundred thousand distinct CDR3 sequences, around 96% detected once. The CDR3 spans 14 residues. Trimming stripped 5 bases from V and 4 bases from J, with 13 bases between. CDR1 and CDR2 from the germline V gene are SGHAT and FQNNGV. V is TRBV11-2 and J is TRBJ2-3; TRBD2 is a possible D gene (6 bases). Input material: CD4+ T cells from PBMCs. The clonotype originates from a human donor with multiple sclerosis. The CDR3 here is CASSRIGGPDTQYF. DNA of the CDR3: TGTGCCAGCAGCCGGATTGGAGGGCCAGATACGCAGTATTTT.